A single sample is the source of the 21 T cell receptor beta chains below, sequenced in a study of cytomegalovirus exposure and HLA in healthy donors (dated by TCRdb to about 2017). Library prep was done by the immunoSEQ multiplex PCR assay. For the multiplex PCR, a mixture combining 60 forward primers for TCR Vbeta segments and 13 reverse primers for TCR Jbeta segments was used. Entries here come from immuneACCESS through TCRdb and include only in-frame sequences with V and J called. Some clones fail to appear in such tables; in the studies checked, an unresolved V gene covers under half of the shortfall, and the cause of the remainder is unknown. Here the sample has around 89,000 clones; over 60% occur a single time. Around 2.9% of the sample lies in the top ten. Sequencing was done on a sample of PBMCs. Source of these receptors: a man aged 40-49 years in good health and CMV-seronegative.

The chain has TRBV6-1 and TRBJ1-3; D not certain. CDR3 length: 13 amino acids. Germline CDR1 is MNHNS and CDR2 is SASEGT. Trimming shortened V by 4 bases and J by 2 bases, and 6 bases separated the two germline ends. CDR3: CASSARTGNTIYF. CDR3 nucleotide sequence: TGTGCCAGCAGTGCCAGGACTGGAAACACCATATATTTT.

The rearrangement joins TRBV7-9 to TRBJ2-5; unclear D gene. Per the germline V gene, CDR1 is SEHNR and CDR2 is FQNEAQ (reference sequence). The V gene lost 3 bases and the J gene lost 7 bases, with 9 bases spanning the gap. This CDR3 contains 12 residues. The DNA of the CDR3 is TGTGCCAGCAGCTTGGAGCGTGGGACCCAGTACTTC. Translated: CASSLERGTQYF.

The chain carries TRBV5-1 and TRBJ1-1; D gene ambiguous. V was cut by 4 bases and J by 0 bases, with 16 bases left in between. In germline, CDR1 is SGHRS, CDR2 YFSETQ. The CDR3 length is 16 residues. The DNA of the CDR3 is TGCGCCAGCAGCCTTGACCCCGGAGCCATGAACACTGAAGCTTTCTTT. It is translated as CASSLDPGAMNTEAFF.

This chain connects TRBV9 to TRBJ2-5; 7 positions match TRBD1. Trimming removed 0 bases from V and 3 bases from J; junction bases left unmatched: 2. The CDR3 consists of 14 residues. In germline, CDR1 is SGDLS, CDR2 YYNGEE. The CDR3 here is CASSVGQGKETQYF. The CDR3 DNA follows: TGTGCCAGCAGCGTAGGACAGGGTAAAGAGACCCAGTACTTC.

The V call is TRBV28, the J call TRBJ1-1, with 7 bases aligning to TRBD1. V lost 8 bases to trimming and J lost 0 bases; unmatched junction nucleotides: 15. This CDR3 comprises 17 residues. Germline loops: CDR1 MDHEN, CDR2 SYDVKM. The CDR3 loop is CASPPPSETGLNTEAFF. The CDR3 DNA is TGTGCCAGCCCTCCCCCATCCGAGACAGGGTTGAACACTGAAGCTTTCTTT.

The rearrangement joins TRBV28 to TRBJ1-2; TRBD1 matches at 10 bases. J gave up 13 bases and V 6 bases, and 14 bases lay outside the gene matches. This CDR3 has 14 residues. CDR1 is MDHEN and CDR2 is SYDVKM in the germline V gene. The CDR3: CASRKRTGGGYCTF. CDR3 bases: TGTGCCAGCAGAAAGAGGACAGGGGGGGGGTACTGCACCTTC.

This chain uses TRBV6-1 with TRBJ2-5; 7 bases line up with TRBD2. This CDR3 has 15 residues. The V gene's germline CDR1 is MNHNS and CDR2 SASEGT. J lost 1 base, V lost 3 bases, and 5 bases had no gene match. This CDR3 reads CASSDSGGGQETQYF. The CDR3 bases are TGTGCCAGCAGTGACTCGGGCGGGGGCCAAGAGACCCAGTACTTC.

This sequence joins TRBV6-5 and TRBJ1-4, with 10 positions matching TRBD1. V was pared by 6 bases and J by 7 bases, with 8 bases of the junction left unmatched. Germline V CDR1 and CDR2: MNHEY, SVGAGI. The CDR3 is made up of 15 amino acids. The CDR3 DNA follows: TGTGCCAGCAGCGTTACGACAGGGGGCAGTGAAAAACTGTTTTTT. Its translation: CASSVTTGGSEKLFF.

The chain links TRBV7-2 to TRBJ2-5, with 16 bases identical to TRBD2. The assigned J gene may be wrong: the sequence end matches TRBJ2-7 better. Germline CDR1 is SGHTA and CDR2 is FQGNSA. CDR3 length: 19 amino acids. The DNA for the CDR3 is TGTGCCAGCAGCCCAGGACCGGGACTAGCGGGGGGGCTATTCTACGAGCAGTACTTC. Amino acids: CASSPGPGLAGGLFYEQYF.

The V and J genes are TRBV5-1 and TRBJ2-2; 8 nucleotides align to TRBD1. The CDR3 loop spans 16 amino acids. V lost 4 bases to trimming and J lost 4 bases; unmatched junction nucleotides: 9. Germline V gives CDR1 SGHRS, CDR2 YFSETQ. The CDR3 spells CASSPRQGASTGELFF. CDR3 in DNA: TGCGCCAGCAGCCCCCGGCAGGGGGCCAGCACCGGGGAGCTGTTTTTT.

A few counts support this clone. CDR3 coding DNA: TGTGCCAGCGAACTTACAGGGGTTGGCACTGAAGCTTTCTTT. Protein: CASELTGVGTEAFF. The chain is built from TRBV6-5 and TRBJ1-1, with 7 nucleotides matching TRBD1. V shed 8 bases and J 4 bases; nucleotides not matched to a gene: 10. In germline, CDR1 is MNHEY, CDR2 SVGAGI. There are 14 residues in the CDR3.

This chain connects TRBV9 to TRBJ1-1, with TRBD1 as a possible D gene (6 bases). The germline gives CDR1 SGDLS, CDR2 YYNGEE. The V end lost 4 bases, the J end lost 0 bases, and 16 bases lay between the germline ends. The length of the CDR3 is 16 residues. CDR3 DNA sequence: TGTGCCAGCAGCCCACCACAGGGTGGGTTGAACACTGAAGCTTTCTTT. Translating gives CASSPPQGGLNTEAFF.

The genes are TRBV9 and TRBJ2-2, with D perhaps matching TRBD1 (6 bases). V dropped 4 bases and J dropped 6 bases, with 22 bases sitting between them. The CDR3 totals 17 residues. The germline CDR1 and CDR2 sequences are SGDLS and YYNGEE. In nucleotides, the CDR3 is TGTGCCAGCAGCCCTACCCGCACACAGGGATTGGCCGGGGAGCTGTTTTTT. Its translation is CASSPTRTQGLAGELFF.

In this sample, this clone turned up once. The J gene is TRBJ2-5, the V gene TRBV7-3, with 8 bases identical to TRBD2. Germline V gene sequence: CDR1 SGHTA, CDR2 FQGTGA. J lost 2 bases, V lost 5 bases, and 4 bases had no gene match. The CDR3 spans 14 residues. In nucleotides, the CDR3 is TGTGCCAGCAGCCTCACGGGGGGGCAAGAGACCCAGTACTTC. Its protein product is CASSLTGGQETQYF.

This chain uses TRBV7-9 with TRBJ1-4; D gene unclear. The CDR3 is made up of 15 amino acids. V was trimmed by 4 bases and J by 4 bases, leaving 13 bases between them. Germline V gene sequence: CDR1 SEHNR, CDR2 FQNEAQ (reference sequence). The CDR3 DNA is TGTGCCAGCAGCTCAGAACAGATACTTAATGAAAAACTGTTTTTT. As protein: CASSSEQILNEKLFF.

The chain is built from TRBV4-2 and TRBJ2-7; 9 bases map to TRBD2. The CDR3 is 15 residues long. Trimming removed 1 base from V and 4 bases from J; junction bases left unmatched: 5. The germline V gene encodes CDR1 LGHNA and CDR2 YNFKEQ. The CDR3 region has the DNA TGTGCCAGCAGCCAAGCAACTAGCGGGTCGTACGAGCAGTACTTC. Translation gives CASSQATSGSYEQYF.

The chain employs TRBV27 and TRBJ2-5; TRBD1 matches 7 bases. The junction had 8 bases not matched to a gene; V was cut back by 2 bases and J by 2 bases. Germline CDR1 reads MNHEY; CDR2 reads SMNVEV (reference sequence). The CDR3 contains 16 residues. CDR3 DNA sequence: TGTGCCAGCAGTTTAAGTCTCGGGACAGCTCAAGAGACCCAGTACTTC. This encodes CASSLSLGTAQETQYF.

This clone was detected only a few times. The chain is built from TRBV28 and TRBJ2-7; weak D call: TRBD2 (6 bases). Germline values: CDR1 MDHEN, CDR2 SYDVKM. Trimming removed 1 base from V and 6 bases from J, with 10 bases in between. The CDR3 totals 13 residues. The CDR3: CASSLFMGGEQYF. DNA for the CDR3: TGTGCCAGCAGTTTATTTATGGGGGGCGAGCAGTACTTC. The whole variable domain, filled in from reference TRBV28 and TRBJ2-7, reads DVKVTQSSRYLVKRTGEKVFLECVQDMDHENMFWYRQDPGLGLRLIYFSYDVKMKEKGDIPEGYSVSREKKERFSLILESASTNQTSMYLCASSLFMGGEQYFGPGTRLTVT.

The chain carries TRBV19 and TRBJ1-2; 7 nucleotides agree with TRBD1. V dropped 3 bases and J dropped 1; count of bases not matched to a gene: 14. Germline assignment: CDR1 LNHDA and CDR2 SQIVND (reference sequence). CDR3 length equals 18 residues. The CDR3 DNA follows: TGTGCCAGTAGTATCCCCGGGACAGTTGTACTCTATAACTATGGCTACACCTTC. Translation: CASSIPGTVVLYNYGYTF.

This clone was seen a few times. The V gene is TRBV6-5, the J gene TRBJ2-5; 11 positions match TRBD2. Germline CDR1 MNHEY, CDR2 SVGAGI. Unmatched junction bases numbered 7, after V lost 2 bases and J lost 5 bases. This CDR3 has 16 amino acids. In nucleotides, the CDR3 is TGTGCCAGCAGTTACGGGACTAGCGGTGCGGGGGAGACCCAGTACTTC. Its protein is CASSYGTSGAGETQYF.

The chain is built from TRBV6-6 and TRBJ2-1, with 8 bases matching TRBD1. The CDR3 loop spans 16 amino acids. CDR1 MNHNY and CDR2 SVGAGI come from the germline V gene (reference sequence). V lost 7 bases and J lost 3; bases outside the gene matches: 11. The CDR3 region has the DNA TGTGCCAGCACCCCTTCACAGGGGGTATTCTACAATGAGCAGTTCTTC. Translating it yields CASTPSQGVFYNEQFF.